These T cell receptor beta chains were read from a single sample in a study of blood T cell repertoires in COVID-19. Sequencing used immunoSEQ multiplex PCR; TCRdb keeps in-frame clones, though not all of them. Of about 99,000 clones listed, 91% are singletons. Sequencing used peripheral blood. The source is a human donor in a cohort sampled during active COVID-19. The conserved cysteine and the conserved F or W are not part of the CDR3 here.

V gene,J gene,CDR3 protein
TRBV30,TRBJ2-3,AWSGGGAPDTQY
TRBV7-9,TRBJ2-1,ASSLGLAGGYNEQF
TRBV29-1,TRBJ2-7,SVARAPYEQY
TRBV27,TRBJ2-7,ASRARGGSYEQY
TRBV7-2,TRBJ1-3,ASSPGLGGNTIY
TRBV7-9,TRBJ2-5,ASSRQLAGQETQY
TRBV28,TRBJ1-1,ASKSTGYDTEAF
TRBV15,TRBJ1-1,ATSRGGDLNTEAF
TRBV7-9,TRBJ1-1,ASSLGQRMNTEAF
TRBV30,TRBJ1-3,AWSAGSSGNTIY
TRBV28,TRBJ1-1,ASNPGQEREGAF
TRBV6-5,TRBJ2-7,ASSPSGGGNYEQY
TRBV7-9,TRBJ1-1,ASSRRGGRDTEAF
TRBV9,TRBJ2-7,ASSLTTGWEEQY
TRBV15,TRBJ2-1,ATSRLYGGEQF